A single sample is the source of the 19 T cell receptor beta chains below, sequenced in a study of Ad26.COV2.S vaccination and SARS-CoV-2 variants. Indicated treatment: roughly 19 received Ad26.COV2.S at low or high dose, single or two shots; about 5 received placebo; per-sample allocation not given. On day 63 after the first injection, vaccine and placebo recipients gave samples. Data came from immunoSEQ multiplex PCR; TCRdb stores just in-frame clones and leaves some out. The sample shows 350,000 to 400,000 clones, about nine tenths of them seen only once. This material consisted of peripheral blood, taken in a trial of Ad26.COV2.S vaccine versus placebo. These receptors originate from a person between 18 and 59 years old who received the Ad26.COV2.S COVID-19 vaccine or a placebo.

J is TRBJ2-7 and V is TRBV5-4, with unresolved D. The CDR3 totals 12 residues. Trimming stripped 1 base from V and 7 bases from J, with 9 bases between. From germline, CDR1 is SGHNT and CDR2 YYREEE (reference sequence). The CDR3 DNA reads as TGTGCCAGCAGCTTGCGGGTGGGAGAGCAGTACTTC. It yields the protein CASSLRVGEQYF.

This clone has a single count. The V call is TRBV9, the J call TRBJ1-4, with unresolved D. The V gene lost 1 base and the J gene lost 7 bases, with 14 bases spanning the gap. CDR1 SGDLS and CDR2 YYNGEE come from the germline V gene. CDR3 length equals 15 residues. CDR3 coding DNA: TGTGCCAGCAGCGTATTAGGAATTGAGGGTGAAAAACTGTTTTTT. It encodes CASSVLGIEGEKLFF.

This chain joins TRBV5-1 and TRBJ1-3; no reliable D call. The germline gives CDR1 SGHRS, CDR2 YFSETQ. The CDR3 runs to 11 residues. V lost 8 bases and J 1 base, leaving 4 bases between the germline ends. CDR3 region: CASFSGNTIYF. The CDR3 bases are TGCGCCAGTTTTTCTGGAAACACCATATATTTT. The entire variable domain, with the rest obtained from reference TRBV5-1 and TRBJ1-3, is as follows: KAGVTQTPRYLIKTRGQQVTLSCSPISGHRSVSWYQQTPGQGLQFLFEYFSETQRNKGNFPGRFSGRQFSNSRSEMNVSTLELGDSALYLCASFSGNTIYFGEGSWLTVV.

The V gene is TRBV30, the J gene TRBJ1-3; D is unresolved. V lost 2 bases and J lost 2, with 10 bases in between. CDR3 length: 14 residues. From germline, CDR1 is GTSNPN and CDR2 SVGIG (reference sequence). In DNA form, the CDR3 reads TGTGCCTGGAGTACCCACGGGGCTGGAAACACCATATATTTT. Encoded protein: CAWSTHGAGNTIYF.

The chain links TRBV12-3 or TRBV12-4 to TRBJ1-2; 8 nucleotides agree with TRBD1. The V and J ends lost 2 bases and 7 bases, in that order; junction bases with no gene match: 3. This CDR3 comprises 13 residues. CDR3 coding DNA: TGTGCCAGCAGTTTACAGGGGGCGGGTGGCTACACCTTC. Encoded protein: CASSLQGAGGYTF.

V is TRBV2 and J is TRBJ1-3, with no clear D. Looked up from germline, CDR1 is SNHLY and CDR2 is FYNNEI. The CDR3 covers 11 residues. Trimming removed 7 bases from V and 4 bases from J, with 5 bases in between. CDR3 residues: CASNLGNTIYF. The CDR3 DNA reads as TGTGCCAGCAACTTAGGAAACACCATATATTTT.

The chain joins TRBV10-3 to TRBJ2-7; D is tentatively TRBD1 or TRBD2 (5 bases each). V gave up 0 bases and J gave up 4 bases, with 10 bases separating them. Germline V gives CDR1 ENHRY, CDR2 SYGVKD. This CDR3 is 14 amino acids long. The CDR3 sequence: CAISESVGEYEQYF. The CDR3 coding sequence is TGTGCCATCAGTGAGTCAGTAGGGGAGTACGAGCAGTACTTC.

DNA of the CDR3: TGTGCCAGAAGCCATGTTATTAGTTTGGGCGGGGGGCCGTGGGAGACCCAGTACTTC. Its translation: CARSHVISLGGGPWETQYF. The genes are TRBV5-3 and TRBJ2-5; TRBD2 matches at 8 bases. TRBV5-3 belongs to the ORF category, with a function that is uncertain. The ends lost 4 bases at V and 5 bases at J; junction bases unmatched: 22. CDR3 length: 19 residues.

The chain couples TRBV2 to TRBJ1-3; a possible D gene is TRBD1 (5 bases). V lost 4 bases, J lost 5 bases, and 12 bases lay in between. Germline V CDR1 and CDR2: SNHLY, FYNNEI. The CDR3 extends over 14 amino acids. CDR3 bases: TGTGCCAGCAGTGCTCTACAGGTCCGAAACACCATATATTTT. This translates into CASSALQVRNTIYF.

The V and J genes are TRBV2 and TRBJ1-4, with D unresolved. Trimming shortened V by 9 bases and J by 0 bases, and 8 bases separated the two germline ends. This CDR3 is built from 13 residues. Looked up from germline, CDR1 is SNHLY and CDR2 is FYNNEI. CDR3 coding DNA: TGTGCCAGTCGGGATGCAACTAATGAAAAACTGTTTTTT. This gives the protein CASRDATNEKLFF.

This clone is a singleton in its sample. The J gene is TRBJ2-1, the V gene TRBV7-9; D is tentatively TRBD1 or TRBD2 (6 bases each). CDR3 length: 14 amino acids. Germline-derived CDR1 and CDR2 are SEHNR and FQNEAQ (reference sequence). V lost 4 bases to trimming and J lost 9 bases, with 16 bases between them. CDR3 residues: CASSWGAGKSEQFF. CDR3 DNA sequence: TGTGCCAGCAGCTGGGGGGCGGGGAAGAGTGAGCAGTTCTTC.

CDR3: CASIDGSSTDTQYF. The CDR3 DNA reads as TGCGCCAGCATTGACGGCTCTAGCACAGATACGCAGTATTTT. The chain has TRBV5-1 and TRBJ2-3; D not certain. Per germline, CDR1 SGHRS and CDR2 YFSETQ. The CDR3 runs 14 residues. The ends were cut back, 6 bases at V and 0 bases at J, with 11 bases in the middle.

J is TRBJ2-1 and V is TRBV6-1; 8 bases are shared with TRBD2. Germline V gives CDR1 MNHNS, CDR2 SASEGT. Unmatched junction bases numbered 3, after V lost 7 bases and J lost 7 bases. The CDR3 is made up of 12 amino acids. The CDR3 DNA follows: TGTGCCAGCACCAGACTAGCGAATGAGCAGTTCTTC. Amino acids: CASTRLANEQFF.

This chain connects TRBV3-1 (or the pseudogene TRBV3-2) to TRBJ1-6, with a weak D call TRBD1 (6 bases). The germline V gene encodes CDR1 LGHDT and CDR2 YNNKEL (reference sequence). Trimming took off 1 base at V and 7 bases at J, with 17 bases between the two ends. The CDR3 sequence is 17 residues long. DNA of the CDR3: TGTGCCAGCAGCCAAGGACAGGCTAAATTCGCCAATTCACCCCTCCACTTT. Amino acid sequence: CASSQGQAKFANSPLHF.

This clone turned up a few times. The chain recombines TRBV3-1 (or the pseudogene TRBV3-2) with TRBJ2-4; 7 bases align to TRBD2. With V trimmed by 0 bases and J by 0 bases, 5 bases remained unmatched. Germline V lookup: CDR1 LGHDT, CDR2 YNNKEL (reference sequence). The CDR3 is 17 residues long. CDR3 in amino acids: CASSQEGGRLAKNIQYF. CDR3 coding DNA: TGTGCCAGCAGCCAAGAGGGGGGGAGACTAGCCAAAAACATTCAGTACTTC.

The chain is built from TRBV6-5 and TRBJ2-2, with 10 bases lining up with TRBD2. CDR3 length equals 15 residues. J gave up 6 bases and V 5 bases, and 6 bases lay outside the gene matches. Per the germline V gene, CDR1 is MNHEY and CDR2 is SVGAGI. The CDR3 protein is CASSPRTSGAGELFF. The CDR3 coding sequence is TGTGCCAGCAGTCCAAGGACTAGCGGAGCCGGGGAGCTGTTTTTT.

This sequence joins TRBV12-5 and TRBJ2-1; 10 bases line up with TRBD2. J lost 10 bases, V lost 3 bases, and 12 bases had no gene match. Germline values: CDR1 LGHNT, CDR2 FRNRAP. CDR3 size: 16 residues. The CDR3 is CASGLRLAGASGEQFF. CDR3 coding DNA: TGTGCTAGTGGTTTACGGCTAGCGGGGGCCTCAGGGGAGCAGTTCTTC.

V gene TRBV7-9 combines with J gene TRBJ2-7, with D perhaps TRBD2 (5 bases). The CDR3 extends over 15 amino acids. V lost 5 bases to trimming and J lost 0 bases, with 14 bases between them. The germline V gene has CDR1 SEHNR and CDR2 FQNEAQ (reference sequence). The CDR3 DNA reads as TGTGCCAGCAGCCCTGGACTGTCTTTCTCCTACGAGCAGTACTTC. It codes for CASSPGLSFSYEQYF.

V and J are TRBV7-2 and TRBJ2-7, with 9 bases lining up with TRBD1. The CDR3 is made up of 15 amino acids. The germline V gene has CDR1 SGHTA and CDR2 FQGNSA. J was trimmed by 5 bases and V by 3 bases; bases with no gene match: 8. CDR3 loop: CASSLSRDREHEQYF. The CDR3, as DNA: TGTGCCAGCAGCTTGTCCCGGGACAGGGAGCACGAGCAGTACTTC. Complete variable domain (other parts from reference TRBV7-2 and TRBJ2-7): GAGVSQSPSNKVTEKGKDVELRCDPISGHTALYWYRQSLGQGLEFLIYFQGNSAPDKSGLPSDRFSAERTGGSVSTLTIQRTQQEDSAVYLCASSLSRDREHEQYFGPGTRLTVT.